The 18 T cell receptor beta chains below all came from one sample that was sequenced in a study of blood T cells in healthy people across ages. A second PCR, run for about 7 to 11 cycles, used a sample-barcoded 5' primer plus a J-beta primer mix. TCRdb independently ran MiXCR on the 5' RACE reads; one entry per CDR3 protein. The sample records 650,000 to 1,000,000 distinct CDR3 sequences, 35% to 50% being singletons. Sequenced sample: blood. The origin of the receptors is a man older than 75 in good health.

A word on this clonotype: Germline is not matched at one junction end, which may reflect a read error. This chain connects TRBV29-1 to TRBJ2-2, with D perhaps TRBD1 (7 bases). This CDR3 has 17 amino acids. CDR1 and CDR2 from the germline V gene are SQVTM and ANQGSEA. The CDR3 DNA reads TGCAGCGTAGAAGGGGGCGCTGGGGGGAGAGTAGCCGGGGAGCTGTTTTTT. This codes for CSVEGGAGGRVAGELFF.

This clonotype has only one observation. V and J are TRBV7-2 and TRBJ2-5, with 8 nucleotides matching TRBD2. The CDR3 loop spans 16 amino acids. With 6 bases clipped from V and 5 bases from J, the junction kept 14 bases outside the gene matches. Per the germline V gene, CDR1 is SGHTA and CDR2 is FQGNSA. This CDR3 reads CASSREGGRTSETQYF. In DNA form, the CDR3 reads TGTGCCAGCAGTCGGGAGGGCGGGAGGACATCGGAGACCCAGTACTTC.

In the case of this clonotype: Given a much more abundant clone one base away, this may be a read error. This rearrangement joins TRBV30 to TRBJ2-1, with 11 bases that match TRBD2. Germline V gene lookup returns CDR1 GTSNPN and CDR2 SVGIG (reference sequence). With 3 bases clipped from V and 11 bases from J, the junction kept 9 bases outside the gene matches. The CDR3 sequence is 14 residues long. CDR3 protein: CAWRVGTSGGKQFF. In DNA form, the CDR3 reads TGTGCCTGGAGGGTAGGTACTAGCGGGGGCAAGCAGTTCTTC.

The chain carries TRBV12-3 or TRBV12-4 and TRBJ1-4; D possibly corresponds to TRBD1 (5 bases). V lost 6 bases and J 7 bases, leaving 15 bases between the germline ends. CDR3 length: 14 residues. Here the CDR3 reads CASRVGTGGEKLFF. As DNA, the CDR3 is TGTGCCAGCAGGGTCGGGACGGGTGGTGAAAAACTGTTTTTT.

The chain employs TRBV29-1 and TRBJ1-6; no clear D gene. Between the trimmed V and J ends, which lost 3 bases and 6 bases, there was a span of 6 bases. The CDR3 has 12 amino acids. Germline values: CDR1 SQVTM, CDR2 ANQGSEA. CDR3 amino acids: CSVDGANSPLHF. The CDR3 coding sequence is TGCAGCGTTGACGGAGCTAATTCACCCCTCCACTTT.

On this clonotype: This could be a read error, since a much larger clone is one nucleotide away. The chain uses TRBV20-1 and TRBJ2-7; no reliable D call. The V and J ends lost 8 bases and 6 bases respectively, with 17 bases between them. CDR3 length: 12 residues. The germline CDR1 and CDR2 sequences are DFQATT and SNEGSKA (reference sequence). Written as DNA, the CDR3 is TGCAGTACTCCCAAACCTCCTTTCGAGCAGTACTTC. It is translated as CSTPKPPFEQYF.

V usage is TRBV20-1 and J usage is TRBJ2-1; 8 bases agree with TRBD2. V shed 5 bases and J 8 bases; nucleotides not matched to a gene: 5. This CDR3 region has 12 residues. The germline V gene has CDR1 DFQATT and CDR2 SNEGSKA (reference sequence). CDR3 sequence: CSAEREPDEQFF. CDR3 DNA: TGCAGTGCTGAGCGGGAGCCGGATGAGCAGTTCTTC.

This sequence joins TRBV27 and TRBJ2-5; TRBD1 matches at 9 bases. CDR1 is MNHEY, CDR2 SMNVEV, per germline (reference sequence). J lost 1 base, V lost 7 bases, and 4 bases had no gene match. There are 14 residues in the CDR3. CDR3 residues: CASKLQGAQETQYF. In DNA form, the CDR3 reads TGTGCCAGCAAATTACAGGGGGCCCAAGAGACCCAGTACTTC.

The chain carries TRBV4-1 and TRBJ1-2, with D tentatively TRBD1 (6 bases). This CDR3 is built from 14 residues. Deletions cut 11 bases from V and 6 bases from J, with 22 bases between. Per the germline V gene, CDR1 is MGHRA and CDR2 is YSYEKL. CDR3 nucleotides: TGCGCCGGCACAGGGCCAGGCCGGGTGGATGGCTACACCTTC. It translates to CAGTGPGRVDGYTF.

This clonotype was recorded once. The CDR3 does not end in the conserved phenylalanine or tryptophan, so this is likely a read error. This chain joins TRBV29-1 and TRBJ2-3; TRBD2 aligns across 11 bases. V gave up 7 bases and J gave up 0 bases; unmatched junction bases: 3. The germline CDR1 and CDR2 sequences are SQVTM and ANQGSEA. The CDR3 runs 14 residues. Written as DNA, the CDR3 is TGCAGCGCGGGACTAGCGGACAGCACAGATACGCAGTATCTT. It translates to CSAGLADSTDTQYL.

This clonotype was detected many times. The chain combines TRBV7-2 with TRBJ2-7, with a possible D match to TRBD2 (6 bases). From germline, CDR1 is SGHTA and CDR2 FQGNSA. CDR3 length: 15 residues. V shed 2 bases and J shed 2 bases, with 13 bases lying between them. CDR3 sequence reads: CASSLNGGEAYEQYF. CDR3 bases: TGTGCCAGCAGCTTAAATGGCGGGGAAGCCTACGAGCAGTACTTC. The variable domain in full, completed from reference TRBV7-2 and TRBJ2-7, reads GAGVSQSPSNKVTEKGKDVELRCDPISGHTALYWYRQSLGQGLEFLIYFQGNSAPDKSGLPSDRFSAERTGGSVSTLTIQRTQQEDSAVYLCASSLNGGEAYEQYFGPGTRLTVT.

This clonotype was detected a few times. The chain uses TRBV7-2 and TRBJ2-7; TRBD2 agrees at 13 bases. The CDR3 contains 17 residues. Germline V gene lookup returns CDR1 SGHTA and CDR2 FQGNSA. V lost 3 bases, J lost 2 bases, and 7 bases stayed unmatched. CDR3: CASSFRTSGRVAYEQYF. The CDR3 DNA follows: TGTGCCAGCAGCTTTCGCACTAGCGGGAGGGTAGCCTACGAGCAGTACTTC.

The J gene is TRBJ1-1, the V gene TRBV6-2 or TRBV6-3; D uncertain. The germline V and J ends were trimmed by 4 bases and 1 base, with 4 bases remaining between them. Per germline, CDR1 MNHEY and CDR2 SVGEGT. The CDR3 runs to 12 residues. CDR3 protein: CASSFTNTEAFF. As DNA, the CDR3 is TGTGCCAGCAGTTTCACGAACACTGAAGCTTTCTTT.

This clonotype appeared a few times. The chain combines TRBV4-2 with TRBJ2-7; 7 bases align to TRBD2. The last part of the DNA fits TRBJ2-5 better; the J call may be wrong. This CDR3 region has 18 residues. Germline loops: CDR1 LGHNA, CDR2 YNFKEQ. CDR3 sequence reads: CASSQEGRGRDGLETQYF. The CDR3 nucleotides read TGTGCCAGCAGCCAAGAAGGACGCGGGAGAGACGGGCTTGAGACCCAGTACTTC.

J is TRBJ1-1 and V is TRBV20-1; D is ambiguous. Germline values: CDR1 DFQATT, CDR2 SNEGSKA (reference sequence). The CDR3 has 11 residues. Trimming shortened V by 4 bases and J by 3 bases, and 6 bases separated the two germline ends. The CDR3 DNA sequence: TGCAGTGCTACTCAGCACACTGAAGCTTTCTTT. This sequence encodes CSATQHTEAFF.

This clonotype was observed many times. The CDR3 protein is CSVEGGQGSEQYF. The DNA of the CDR3 is TGCAGCGTTGAAGGGGGACAGGGCTCCGAGCAGTACTTC. V is TRBV29-1 and J is TRBJ2-7, with 9 bases that match TRBD1. The germline V gene has CDR1 SQVTM and CDR2 ANQGSEA. V shed 1 base and J 6 bases; nucleotides not matched to a gene: 4. This CDR3 is built from 13 residues.

This clonotype was observed a few times. The genes are TRBV4-3 and TRBJ2-3, with TRBD1 matching 7 bases. CDR1 LGHNA and CDR2 YSLEER come from the germline V gene. V trimming: 3 bases; J trimming: 2 bases; junction bases outside the gene matches: 5. The CDR3 sequence is 15 residues long. CDR3 region: CASSQTGLDTDTQYF. CDR3 DNA: TGCGCCAGCAGCCAGACAGGGCTGGACACAGATACGCAGTATTTT.

CDR3 region: CAVGQTTETQYF. The CDR3, as DNA: TGTGCCGTCGGACAGACTACAGAGACCCAGTACTTC. The genes are TRBV6-2 or TRBV6-3 and TRBJ2-5, with D maybe TRBD1 (6 bases). Germline CDR1 MNHEY, CDR2 SVGEGT. The germline V and J ends were trimmed by 11 bases and 4 bases, with 14 bases remaining between them. The CDR3 runs 12 residues.